The rows below give T cell receptor beta chains drawn from one sample of a study of early stage breast cancer tumors. Profiled with immunoSEQ multiplex PCR; TCRdb holds only in-frame clones, not every one. This table holds 65,000 to 75,000 clones, more than 70% found once. The specimen was blood. The origin of the receptors is a person in their forties with breast cancer. The CDR3 runs from the conserved cysteine through the conserved F or W. D genes are given only for firm matches. Clone size is not always given. Where it is, it says once, few, many or a class for expanded clones.

NA NA TRBJ2-1 16 TRBV11-2 TGTGCCAGCAGCTTCTTTGACAGGAGCTCCTACAATGAGCAGTTCTTC CASSFFDRSSYNEQFF
NA TRBD1 TRBJ2-7 15 TRBV5-6 TGTGCCAGCAGCTTGGTAGGGACAGGGGGCTACCAGCAGTACTTC CASSLVGTGGYQQYF
once TRBD2 TRBJ2-1 14 TRBV5-1 TGCGCCACCTCCCGGGAGGGCCGTCCGGTTGAGCAGTTCTTC CATSREGRPVEQFF
NA NA TRBJ1-1 15 TRBV19 TGTGCCAGTAGTTTCTTAAGGGGAAGAGGCACTGAAGCTTTCTTT CASSFLRGRGTEAFF
NA NA TRBJ1-3 14 TRBV9 TGTGCCAGCAGCGTAGGAGCACCAGGAAACACCATATATTTT CASSVGAPGNTIYF
NA NA TRBJ2-1 14 TRBV4-2 TGTGCCAGCAGAGGAGAGGACTTTTACAATGAGCAGTTCTTC CASRGEDFYNEQFF
NA NA TRBJ2-7 11 TRBV6-1 TGTGCCAGTAATTCATACTACGAGCAGTACTTC CASNSYYEQYF
NA NA TRBJ2-3 13 TRBV6-1 TGTGCATCCCGAGAACCTAGCACAGATACGCAGTATTTT CASREPSTDTQYF
NA NA TRBJ1-1 13 TRBV10-3 TGTGCCATCAGCAGGGGAGAGGGCACTGAAGCTTTCTTT CAISRGEGTEAFF
NA NA TRBJ1-1 14 TRBV6-1 TGTGCCAGCAATATAAGAACCCTGAACACTGAAGCTTTCTTT CASNIRTLNTEAFF
NA NA TRBJ2-7 12 TRBV27 TGTGCCAGCAGCCGCTCCCGGGACGAGCAGTACTTC CASSRSRDEQYF
NA NA TRBJ1-1 15 TRBV18 TGTGCCAGCTCACCACGGGGAGCCCAGAACACTGAAGCTTTCTTT CASSPRGAQNTEAFF
once NA TRBJ1-1 16 TRBV6-5 TGTGCCAGCAGTTACTCGAGTCCGAGGTCGGACACTGAAGCTTTCTTT CASSYSSPRSDTEAFF
NA NA TRBJ1-4 15 TRBV6-1 TGTGCCAGCAGTGATACACCCGCGCTCGGTGAAAAACTGTTTTTT CASSDTPALGEKLFF
NA NA TRBJ2-7 13 TRBV7-8 TGTGCCAGCTCCCCCGGGGCCTCCTACGAGCAGTACTTC CASSPGASYEQYF
NA TRBD2 TRBJ2-2 15 TRBV9 TGTGCCAGCAGCGTAGCGGGAGGAGTCCCCGGGGAGCTGTTTTTT CASSVAGGVPGELFF
once TRBD2 TRBJ2-7 16 TRBV15 TGTGCCACCAGCAGCGTTAGTGGCGGGAGTAAGTACGAGCAGTACTTC CATSSVSGGSKYEQYF
NA NA TRBJ1-5 14 TRBV27 TGTGCCAGCAGTTTAAGGACACCCAATCAGCCCCAGCATTTT CASSLRTPNQPQHF
few NA TRBJ2-1 14 TRBV9 TGTGCCAGCAGCGTAGGGTGGTCCTACAATGAGCAGTTCTTC CASSVGWSYNEQFF
NA NA TRBJ2-1 12 TRBV27 TGTGCCAGCAGTTTATCGTCGCGGGAGCAGTTCTTC CASSLSSREQFF
NA NA TRBJ2-3 11 TRBV7-9 TGTGCTGCGGGGACTCAAGATACGCAGTATTTT CAAGTQDTQYF
NA TRBD1 TRBJ1-1 16 TRBV6-6 TGTGCCAGCAGTTACTCTCCGGGACAGGGGGCGTTTGAAGCTTTCTTT CASSYSPGQGAFEAFF
NA NA TRBJ1-1 14 TRBV6-5 TGTGCCAGCAGTCTCGACAGAGTGAACACTGAAGCTTTCTTT CASSLDRVNTEAFF
NA TRBD1 TRBJ2-7 15 TRBV7-9 TGTGCCAGCAGCTTGGGGACAGGGGGTCCCTACGAGCAGTACTTC CASSLGTGGPYEQYF
once NA TRBJ2-5 13 TRBV9 TGTGCCAGCAGTCAGGGATTACGGGGAACCCAGTACTTC CASSQGLRGTQYF
NA NA TRBJ2-1 14 TRBV28 TGTGCCAGCAGTTTACCTCAGGGACACAATGAGCAGTTCTTC CASSLPQGHNEQFF
NA NA TRBJ2-5 14 TRBV9 TGTGCCAGCAGCGTAACGTCGGCCCAAGAGACCCAGTACTTC CASSVTSAQETQYF